This T cell receptor (beta chain) was sequenced during a study of blood T cell repertoires in COVID-19. Whole-study context: Sources were T cells, B-cell-depleted T cells, or PBMCs; the material itself was cDNA or gDNA.

The length of the CDR3 is 13 residues. Trimming cost V 4 bases and J 6 bases, with 10 bases left between them. Germline V gene lookup returns CDR1 MNHEY and CDR2 SMNVEV (reference sequence). This clone showed up many times. In the original workflow: Reference gene primer amplification gave estimated nucleated cell counts. Method: immunoSEQ multiplex PCR; TCRdb's copy keeps in-frame clones and lacks some. The D gene and trimming were derived from the DNA, and the V and J assignments and clone size from that table. The sample contains under 80,000 clones, more than 75% of which appear only once. The clonotype comes from a human donor in a cohort sampled during active COVID-19. Sequenced input: peripheral blood. This chain joins TRBV27 and TRBJ2-1; D unresolved. The CDR3 spells CASSSTSGNEQFF. CDR3 nucleotides: TGTGCCAGCAGTTCCACCTCGGGCAATGAGCAGTTCTTC.